The rows below give T cell receptor beta chains drawn from one sample of a study of CD8 T cells in Susac syndrome. TCRdb called the immunoSEQ multiplex PCR reads again in MiXCR, with one record for every CDR3 protein. The top ten clones hold approximately 0.2% of a sample with 100,000 to 150,000 distinct CDR3 sequences, about 93% of them seen once. The sample comprised CD8+ T cells from PBMCs. The receptors derive from a human donor with Susac syndrome. Each CDR3 is given with its conserved first and last residue. The D gene is left open where the match is weak. Part of the rows lack a size; the others show once, few, many or a class for expanded clones.

j_gene: TRBJ2-2
abundance: -
d_gene: -
v_gene: TRBV20-1
CDR3aa: CSAQNRDFANTGELFF
CDR3nt: TGCAGTGCTCAAAACCGGGACTTCGCGAACACCGGGGAGCTGTTTTTT

j_gene: TRBJ2-7
abundance: -
d_gene: -
v_gene: TRBV7-6
CDR3aa: CASSLGSTGIFYEQYF
CDR3nt: TGTGCCAGCAGCTTAGGGTCCACAGGAATTTTCTACGAGCAGTACTTC

j_gene: TRBJ1-1
abundance: -
d_gene: -
v_gene: TRBV20-1
CDR3aa: CSAREGFSDTEAFF
CDR3nt: TGCAGTGCTAGGGAAGGGTTCTCGGACACTGAAGCTTTCTTT

j_gene: TRBJ1-2
abundance: -
d_gene: -
v_gene: TRBV29-1
CDR3aa: CSVAGAGGYTF
CDR3nt: TGCAGCGTTGCAGGGGCTGGTGGCTACACCTTC

j_gene: TRBJ2-6
abundance: once
d_gene: -
v_gene: TRBV4-3
CDR3aa: CASSQDNSLTSGANVLTF
CDR3nt: TGCGCCAGCAGCCAAGACAACAGTTTAACGTCTGGGGCCAACGTCCTGACTTTC

j_gene: TRBJ2-3
abundance: once
d_gene: -
v_gene: TRBV27
CDR3aa: CASSLTPSQDTQYF
CDR3nt: TGTGCCAGCAGTTTAACGCCGAGTCAAGATACGCAGTATTTT

j_gene: TRBJ1-4
abundance: once
d_gene: -
v_gene: TRBV11-2
CDR3aa: CASTQGPSATNEKLFF
CDR3nt: TGTGCCAGCACCCAGGGCCCCTCTGCAACTAATGAAAAACTGTTTTTT

j_gene: TRBJ1-1
abundance: -
d_gene: -
v_gene: TRBV30
CDR3aa: CAWRIMNTEAFF
CDR3nt: TGTGCCTGGAGGATCATGAACACTGAAGCTTTCTTT

j_gene: TRBJ2-7
abundance: -
d_gene: TRBD1
v_gene: TRBV20-1
CDR3aa: CSARDHGTGWYEQYF
CDR3nt: TGCAGTGCTAGAGATCACGGGACAGGGTGGTACGAGCAGTACTTC

j_gene: TRBJ2-7
abundance: -
d_gene: TRBD1
v_gene: TRBV13
CDR3aa: CASSLDGTVAGEQYF
CDR3nt: TGTGCCAGCAGCTTAGACGGGACAGTCGCTGGGGAGCAGTACTTC

j_gene: TRBJ2-7
abundance: -
d_gene: TRBD1
v_gene: TRBV20-1
CDR3aa: CSASRDREFSYEQYF
CDR3nt: TGCAGTGCTAGCAGAGACAGGGAGTTCTCCTACGAGCAGTACTTC

j_gene: TRBJ2-4
abundance: -
d_gene: TRBD2
v_gene: TRBV13
CDR3aa: CASSPRAAGGPTKNIQYF
CDR3nt: TGTGCCAGCAGCCCCCGGGCAGCGGGAGGGCCTACCAAAAACATTCAGTACTTC

j_gene: TRBJ1-1
abundance: -
d_gene: -
v_gene: TRBV4-3
CDR3aa: CASSQGRSANTEAFF
CDR3nt: TGCGCCAGCAGCCAAGGCAGGTCCGCGAACACTGAAGCTTTCTTT

j_gene: TRBJ2-1
abundance: once
d_gene: -
v_gene: TRBV27
CDR3aa: CASSFSWDNEQFF
CDR3nt: TGTGCCAGCAGTTTCAGTTGGGACAATGAGCAGTTCTTC

j_gene: TRBJ1-1
abundance: -
d_gene: -
v_gene: TRBV4-2
CDR3aa: CASSQGLAENTEAFF
CDR3nt: TGTGCCAGCAGCCAAGGTTTGGCCGAGAACACTGAAGCTTTCTTT

j_gene: TRBJ2-2
abundance: once
d_gene: -
v_gene: TRBV9
CDR3aa: CASSVVSGTGELFF
CDR3nt: TGTGCCAGCAGCGTAGTCTCAGGGACCGGGGAGCTGTTTTTT

j_gene: TRBJ2-3
abundance: -
d_gene: -
v_gene: TRBV29-1
CDR3aa: CSVFRGTDTQYF
CDR3nt: TGCAGCGTTTTCCGAGGCACAGATACGCAGTATTTT

j_gene: TRBJ1-2
abundance: -
d_gene: -
v_gene: TRBV5-6
CDR3aa: CASRGENYGYTF
CDR3nt: TGTGCCAGCAGGGGGGAGAACTATGGCTACACCTTC

j_gene: TRBJ2-7
abundance: -
d_gene: TRBD2
v_gene: TRBV7-2
CDR3aa: CATAGGLDEQYF
CDR3nt: TGTGCCACAGCGGGGGGGCTGGACGAGCAGTACTTC

j_gene: TRBJ1-1
abundance: -
d_gene: -
v_gene: TRBV14
CDR3aa: CASSQSNTEAFF
CDR3nt: TGTGCCAGCAGCCAATCGAACACTGAAGCTTTCTTT